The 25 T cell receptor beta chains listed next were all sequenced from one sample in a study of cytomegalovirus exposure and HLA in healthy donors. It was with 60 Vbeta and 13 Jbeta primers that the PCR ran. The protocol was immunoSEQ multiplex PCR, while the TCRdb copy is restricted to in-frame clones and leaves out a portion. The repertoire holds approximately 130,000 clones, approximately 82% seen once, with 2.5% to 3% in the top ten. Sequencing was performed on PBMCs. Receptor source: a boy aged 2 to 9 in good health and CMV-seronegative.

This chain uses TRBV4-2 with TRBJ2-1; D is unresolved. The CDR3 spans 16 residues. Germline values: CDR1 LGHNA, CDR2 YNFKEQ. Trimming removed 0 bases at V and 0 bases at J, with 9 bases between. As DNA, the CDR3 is TGTGCCAGCAGCCAAGAAATTGGCAGCTCCTACAATGAGCAGTTCTTC. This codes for CASSQEIGSSYNEQFF.

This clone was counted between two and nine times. Here the CDR3 DNA reads TGTGCCAGCAGTCCCGGAGGGTACAATGAGCAGTTCTTC. It yields the protein CASSPGGYNEQFF. V usage is TRBV6-6 and J usage is TRBJ2-1, with a possible D match to TRBD2 (6 bases). V lost 5 bases, J lost 4 bases, and 9 bases lay in between. Germline V lookup: CDR1 MNHNY, CDR2 SVGAGI (reference sequence). This CDR3 is built from 13 residues.

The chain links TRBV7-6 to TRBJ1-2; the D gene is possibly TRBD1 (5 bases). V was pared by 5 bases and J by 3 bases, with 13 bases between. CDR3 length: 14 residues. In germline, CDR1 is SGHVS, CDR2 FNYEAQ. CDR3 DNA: TGTGCCAGCAGCCCGGACAATGTAGACTATGGCTACACCTTC. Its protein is CASSPDNVDYGYTF.

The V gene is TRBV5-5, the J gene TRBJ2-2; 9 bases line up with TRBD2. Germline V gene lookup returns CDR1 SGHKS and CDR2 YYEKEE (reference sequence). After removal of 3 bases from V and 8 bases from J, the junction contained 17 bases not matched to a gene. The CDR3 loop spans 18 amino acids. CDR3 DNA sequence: TGTGCCAGCAGCTCAGTCTTTTTATCTAGCGGGAACAGAGGGGAGCTGTTTTTT. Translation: CASSSVFLSSGNRGELFF.

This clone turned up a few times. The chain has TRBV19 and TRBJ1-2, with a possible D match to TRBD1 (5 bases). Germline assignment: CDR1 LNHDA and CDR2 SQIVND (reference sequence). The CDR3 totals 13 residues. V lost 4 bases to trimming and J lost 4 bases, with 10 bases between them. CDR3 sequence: CASSTRQTYGYTF. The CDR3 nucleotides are TGTGCCAGTAGTACGAGACAGACCTATGGCTACACCTTC. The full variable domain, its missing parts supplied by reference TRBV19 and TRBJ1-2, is DGGITQSPKYLFRKEGQNVTLSCEQNLNHDAMYWYRQDPGQGLRLIYYSQIVNDFQKGDIAEGYSVSREKKESFPLTVTSAQKNPTAFYLCASSTRQTYGYTFGSGTRLTVV.

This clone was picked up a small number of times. The chain's CDR3 is CASSLGYNSNQPQHF. The CDR3 bases are TGTGCCAGCAGCTTAGGCTATAATAGCAATCAGCCCCAGCATTTT. The chain combines TRBV7-8 with TRBJ1-5; D gene ambiguous. V dropped 1 base and J dropped 0 bases, with 7 bases sitting between them. CDR3 length equals 15 residues. Looked up from germline, CDR1 is SGHVS and CDR2 is FQNEAQ.

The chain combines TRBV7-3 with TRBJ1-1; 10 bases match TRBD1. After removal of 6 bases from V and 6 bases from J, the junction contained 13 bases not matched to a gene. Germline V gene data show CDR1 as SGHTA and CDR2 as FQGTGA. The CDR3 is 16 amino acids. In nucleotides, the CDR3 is TGTGCCAGCAGTCCGAGGGGGGGACAGGGGCTCGCTGAAGCTTTCTTT. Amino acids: CASSPRGGQGLAEAFF.

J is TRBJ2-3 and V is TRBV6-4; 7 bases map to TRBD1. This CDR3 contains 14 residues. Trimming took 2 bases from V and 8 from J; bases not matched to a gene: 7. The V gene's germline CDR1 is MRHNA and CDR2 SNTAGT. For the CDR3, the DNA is TGTGCCAGCAGTGACAGCGAGGGGGCCCCTACGCAGTATTTT. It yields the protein CASSDSEGAPTQYF.

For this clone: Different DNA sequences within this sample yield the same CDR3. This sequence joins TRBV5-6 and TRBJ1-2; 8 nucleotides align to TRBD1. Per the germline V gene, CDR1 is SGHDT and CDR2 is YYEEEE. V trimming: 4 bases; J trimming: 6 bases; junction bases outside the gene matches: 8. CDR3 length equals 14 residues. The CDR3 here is CASSLGTGAHGYTF. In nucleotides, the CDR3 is TGTGCCAGCAGCCTCGGGACAGGTGCCCATGGCTACACCTTC.

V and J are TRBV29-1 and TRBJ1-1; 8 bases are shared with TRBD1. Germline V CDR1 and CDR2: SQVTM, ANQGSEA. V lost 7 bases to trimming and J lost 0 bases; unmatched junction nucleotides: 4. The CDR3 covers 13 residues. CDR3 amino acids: CSARDRLNTEAFF. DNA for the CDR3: TGCAGCGCACGGGACAGGTTGAACACTGAAGCTTTCTTT.

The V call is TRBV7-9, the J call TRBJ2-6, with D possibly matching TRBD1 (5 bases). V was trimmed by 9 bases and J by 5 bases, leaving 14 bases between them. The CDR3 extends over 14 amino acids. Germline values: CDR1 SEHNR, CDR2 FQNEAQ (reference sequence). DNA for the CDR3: TGTGCCAGTCGCCAGGGAAACAGGGCCAACGTCCTGACTTTC. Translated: CASRQGNRANVLTF.

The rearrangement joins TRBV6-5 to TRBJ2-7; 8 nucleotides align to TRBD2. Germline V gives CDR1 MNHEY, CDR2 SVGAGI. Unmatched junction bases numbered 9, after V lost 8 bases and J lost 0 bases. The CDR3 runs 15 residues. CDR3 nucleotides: TGTGCCAGCCGACCGGGACTAGAATACTCCTACGAGCAGTACGTC. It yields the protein CASRPGLEYSYEQYV.

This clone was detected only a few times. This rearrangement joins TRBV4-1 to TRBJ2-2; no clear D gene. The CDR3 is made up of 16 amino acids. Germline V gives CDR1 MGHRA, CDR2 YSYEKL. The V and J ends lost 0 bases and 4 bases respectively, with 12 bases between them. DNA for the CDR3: TGCGCCAGCAGCCAAGATCCGAGGCTATCCACCGGGGAGCTGTTTTTT. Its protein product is CASSQDPRLSTGELFF.

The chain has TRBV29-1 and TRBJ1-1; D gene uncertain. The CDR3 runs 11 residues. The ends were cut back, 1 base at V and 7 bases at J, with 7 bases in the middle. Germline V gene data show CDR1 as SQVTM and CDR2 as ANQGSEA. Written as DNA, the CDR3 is TGCAGCGTTGAAGGAGCCGGTGAAGCTTTCTTT. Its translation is CSVEGAGEAFF.

The CDR3 is CASSGKENQPQHF. The DNA of the CDR3 is TGCGCCAGCAGTGGGAAGGAGAATCAGCCCCAGCATTTT. The chain has TRBV10-2 and TRBJ1-5, with D unclear. The CDR3 totals 13 residues. Per germline, CDR1 WSHSY and CDR2 SAAADI. V was shortened by 4 bases and J by 4 bases, with 8 bases between the two germline ends.

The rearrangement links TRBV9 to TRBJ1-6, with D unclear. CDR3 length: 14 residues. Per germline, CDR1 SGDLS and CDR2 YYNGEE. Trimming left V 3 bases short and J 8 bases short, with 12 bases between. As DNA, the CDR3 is TGTGCCAGCAGCGGATCGTTGACTGATTCACCCCTCCACTTT. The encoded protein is CASSGSLTDSPLHF.

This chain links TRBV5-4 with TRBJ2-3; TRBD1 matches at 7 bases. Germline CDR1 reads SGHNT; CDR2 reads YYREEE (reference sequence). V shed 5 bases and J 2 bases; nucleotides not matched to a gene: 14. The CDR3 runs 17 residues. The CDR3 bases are TGTGCCAGCAGACCCGGCCGGGACAGCAAGGACACAGATACGCAGTATTTT. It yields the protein CASRPGRDSKDTDTQYF. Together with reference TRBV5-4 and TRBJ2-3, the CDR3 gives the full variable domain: ETGVTQSPTHLIKTRGQQVTLRCSSQSGHNTVSWYQQALGQGPQFIFQYYREEENGRGNFPPRFSGLQFPNYSSELNVNALELDDSALYLCASRPGRDSKDTDTQYFGPGTRLTVL.

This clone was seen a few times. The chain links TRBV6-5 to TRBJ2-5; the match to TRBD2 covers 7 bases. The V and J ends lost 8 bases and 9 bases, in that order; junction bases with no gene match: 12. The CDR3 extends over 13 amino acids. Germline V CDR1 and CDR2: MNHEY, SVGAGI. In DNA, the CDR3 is TGTGCCAGCCGAAAAGCGGGGAGGACGGCCCAGTACTTC. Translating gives CASRKAGRTAQYF.

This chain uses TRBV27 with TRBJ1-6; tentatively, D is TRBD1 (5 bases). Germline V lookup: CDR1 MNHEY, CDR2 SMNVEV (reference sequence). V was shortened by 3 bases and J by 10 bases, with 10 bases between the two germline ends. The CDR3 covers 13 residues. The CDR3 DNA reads TGTGCCAGCAGTTTCCAGGGTGGCTCACCCCTCCACTTT. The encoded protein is CASSFQGGSPLHF.

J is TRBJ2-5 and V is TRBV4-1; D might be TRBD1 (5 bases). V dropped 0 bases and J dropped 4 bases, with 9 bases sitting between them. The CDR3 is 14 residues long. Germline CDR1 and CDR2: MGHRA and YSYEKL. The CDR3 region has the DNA TGCGCCAGCAGCCAAGATCACCAGGGAGAGACCCAGTACTTC. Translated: CASSQDHQGETQYF.

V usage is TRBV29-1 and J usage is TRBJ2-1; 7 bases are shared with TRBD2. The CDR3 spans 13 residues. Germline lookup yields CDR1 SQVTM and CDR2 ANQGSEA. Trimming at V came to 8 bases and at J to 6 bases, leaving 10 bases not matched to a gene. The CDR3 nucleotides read TGCAGCTTTTGCCGGGAGGTTAGCAATGAGCAGTTCTTC. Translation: CSFCREVSNEQFF.

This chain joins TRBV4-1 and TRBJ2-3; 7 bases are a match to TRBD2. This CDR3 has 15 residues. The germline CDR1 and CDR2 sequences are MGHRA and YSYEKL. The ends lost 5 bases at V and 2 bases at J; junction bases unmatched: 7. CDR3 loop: CASSRASGTTDTQYF. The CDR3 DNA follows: TGCGCCAGCAGCAGAGCTAGCGGCACCACAGATACGCAGTATTTT.

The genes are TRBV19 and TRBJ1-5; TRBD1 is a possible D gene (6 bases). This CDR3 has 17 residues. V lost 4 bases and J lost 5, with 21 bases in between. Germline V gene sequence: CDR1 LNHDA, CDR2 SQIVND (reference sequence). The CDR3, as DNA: TGTGCCAGTAGTAAAGAGGGGGAGGCACCGGATTATCAGCCCCAGCATTTT. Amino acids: CASSKEGEAPDYQPQHF.

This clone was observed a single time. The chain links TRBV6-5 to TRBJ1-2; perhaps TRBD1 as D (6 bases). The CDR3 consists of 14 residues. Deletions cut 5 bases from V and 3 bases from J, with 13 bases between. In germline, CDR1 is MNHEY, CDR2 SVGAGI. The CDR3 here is CASSIGGGDYGYTF. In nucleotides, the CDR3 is TGTGCCAGCAGTATTGGCGGGGGCGACTATGGCTACACCTTC.

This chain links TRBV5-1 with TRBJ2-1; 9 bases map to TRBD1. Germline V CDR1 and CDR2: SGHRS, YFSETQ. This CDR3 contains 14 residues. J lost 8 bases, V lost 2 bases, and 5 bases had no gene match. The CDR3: CASSLTGGAYEQFF. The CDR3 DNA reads TGCGCCAGCAGCTTAACAGGGGGCGCATATGAGCAGTTCTTC.